This TCR beta chain was observed in a study of blood T cell repertoires in COVID-19. Study context: Acute and convalescent COVID-19 specimens originated in the United States, Italy and Spain. T cells, B-cell-depleted T cells, or PBMCs supplied cDNA or gDNA.

How the authors handled the data: How many nucleated cells were present was estimated from reference gene primer amplification. Some clones are missing from TCRdb's copy, which holds only in-frame ones; the method was immunoSEQ multiplex PCR. Clonal size and the V and J genes are those of that table, whereas D and trimming came from the DNA. The sample yields 100,000 to 150,000 clones, about 94% seen once. The CDR3 runs 15 residues. After removal of 3 bases from V and 4 bases from J, the junction contained 5 bases not matched to a gene. The germline V gene has CDR1 GTSNPN and CDR2 SVGIG (reference sequence).

The sequencing sample was made of peripheral blood. This sequence joins TRBV30 and TRBJ2-2; 10 positions match TRBD2. The receptor was isolated from a man between 45 and 60 years old with COVID-19, enrolled during active disease. CDR3 residues: CAWSRTSGATGELFF. The DNA of the CDR3 is TGTGCCTGGAGCCGGACTAGCGGAGCCACCGGGGAGCTGTTTTTT. The full variable domain, with the rest looked up from reference TRBV30 and TRBJ2-2, is SQTIHQWPATLVQPVGSPLSLECTVEGTSNPNLYWYRQAAGRGLQLLFYSVGIGQISSEVPQNLSASRPQDRQFILSSKKLLLSDSGFYLCAWSRTSGATGELFFGEGSRLTVL.